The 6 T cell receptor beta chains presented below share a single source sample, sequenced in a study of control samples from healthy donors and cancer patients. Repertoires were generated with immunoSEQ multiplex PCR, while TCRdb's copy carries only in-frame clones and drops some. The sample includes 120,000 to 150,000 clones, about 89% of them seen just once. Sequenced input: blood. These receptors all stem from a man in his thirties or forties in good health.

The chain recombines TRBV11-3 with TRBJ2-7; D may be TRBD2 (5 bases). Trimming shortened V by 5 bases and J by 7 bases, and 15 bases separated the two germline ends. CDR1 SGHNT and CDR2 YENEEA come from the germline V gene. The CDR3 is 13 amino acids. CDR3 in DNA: TGTGCCAGCAGCCGGACCCCCGCGGGTGAGCAGTACTTC. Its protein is CASSRTPAGEQYF. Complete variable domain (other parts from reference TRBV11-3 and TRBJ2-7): EAGVVQSPRYKIIEKKQPVAFWCNPISGHNTLYWYLQNLGQGPELLIRYENEEAVDDSQLPKDRFSAERLKGVDSTLKIQPAELGDSAVYLCASSRTPAGEQYFGPGTRLTVT.

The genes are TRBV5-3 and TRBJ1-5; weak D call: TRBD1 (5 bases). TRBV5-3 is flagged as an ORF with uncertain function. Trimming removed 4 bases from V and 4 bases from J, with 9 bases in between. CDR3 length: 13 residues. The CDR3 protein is CARSGDRNQPQHF. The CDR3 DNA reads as TGTGCCAGAAGCGGGGACCGAAATCAGCCCCAGCATTTT.

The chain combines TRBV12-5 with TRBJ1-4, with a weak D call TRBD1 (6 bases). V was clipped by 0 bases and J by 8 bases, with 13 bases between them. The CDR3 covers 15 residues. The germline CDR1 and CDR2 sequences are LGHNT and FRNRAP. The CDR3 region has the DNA TGTGCTAGTGGTTTGGTCGGGGGGCGACGAGAAAAACTGTTTTTT. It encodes CASGLVGGRREKLFF.

CDR3: CASSLGFGYTF. CDR3 nucleotides: TGTGCCAGCAGTTTGGGGTTCGGCTACACCTTC. The chain couples TRBV28 to TRBJ1-2, with D unclear. Trimming left V 3 bases short and J 8 bases short, with 7 bases between. CDR1 is MDHEN, CDR2 SYDVKM, per germline. The CDR3 runs 11 residues.

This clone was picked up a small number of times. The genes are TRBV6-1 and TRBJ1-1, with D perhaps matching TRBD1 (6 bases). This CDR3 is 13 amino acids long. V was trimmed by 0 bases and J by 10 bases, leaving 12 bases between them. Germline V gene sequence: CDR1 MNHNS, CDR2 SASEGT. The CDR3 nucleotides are TGTGCCAGCAGTGAAGCGGCAGGGGTGGGAGCTTTCTTT. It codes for CASSEAAGVGAFF.

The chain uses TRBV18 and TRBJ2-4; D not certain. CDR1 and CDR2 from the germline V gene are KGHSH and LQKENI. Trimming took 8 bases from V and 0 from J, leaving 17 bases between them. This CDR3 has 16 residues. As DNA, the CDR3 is TGTGCCAGCCCCCGCTCAGCTCACATAGCCAAAAACATTCAGTACTTC. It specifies CASPRSAHIAKNIQYF.